These 27 T cell receptor beta chains share one sample of origin, sequenced in a study of early T cells in non-severe SARS-CoV-2 infection. TCRdb ran MiXCR on the 5' RACE reads and lists one entry per CDR3 protein. Of roughly 100,000 distinct CDR3 sequences detected, approximately 14% appear once; the ten largest clones hold under 6.5%. Sequencing used whole blood. Source of these receptors: an adult who was a healthcare worker with PCR-confirmed SARS-CoV-2 infection or an uninfected control (not recorded which).

J is TRBJ2-2 and V is TRBV6-2 or TRBV6-3; no reliable D call. This CDR3 has 15 amino acids. Germline CDR1 and CDR2: MNHEY and SVGEGT. Between the trimmed V and J ends, which lost 0 bases and 1 base, there was a span of 6 bases. CDR3 region: CASSYSRENTGELFF. CDR3 nucleotides: TGTGCCAGCAGTTACTCAAGGGAGAACACCGGGGAGCTGTTTTTT.

The V call is TRBV4-3, the J call TRBJ1-2; no reliable D call. Per the germline V gene, CDR1 is LGHNA and CDR2 is YSLEER. The CDR3 spans 16 residues. V was shortened by 0 bases and J by 4 bases, with 15 bases between the two germline ends. CDR3 sequence reads: CASSQDLRREGYGYTF. DNA for the CDR3: TGCGCCAGCAGCCAAGATCTAAGGAGGGAAGGCTATGGCTACACCTTC.

This clonotype was seen ten or more times. The CDR3 loop is CSARDRAGPGTEAFF. DNA for the CDR3: TGCAGTGCTAGAGATCGGGCCGGGCCGGGCACTGAAGCTTTCTTT. J is TRBJ1-1 and V is TRBV20-1; D not certain. V shed 0 bases and J shed 4 bases, with 15 bases lying between them. The CDR3 length is 15 residues. From germline, CDR1 is DFQATT and CDR2 SNEGSKA (reference sequence).

This clonotype was detected once. This chain's CDR3 is CASSSANTIAKNIQYF. CDR3 nucleotides: TGTGCCAGCAGTTCCGCAAACACTATAGCCAAAAACATTCAGTACTTC. The chain has TRBV28 and TRBJ2-4; D gene ambiguous. CDR3 size: 16 residues. With 4 bases removed from V and 0 bases from J, the gap between germline ends came to 13 bases. Per the germline V gene, CDR1 is MDHEN and CDR2 is SYDVKM.

Ten or more counts support this clonotype. This chain links TRBV11-3 with TRBJ1-3; 7 nucleotides match TRBD1. CDR3 size: 15 residues. In germline, CDR1 is SGHNT, CDR2 YENEEA. With V trimmed by 8 bases and J by 0 bases, 7 bases remained unmatched. In DNA form, the CDR3 reads TGTGCCAGCTCAGGGGGACGAAGCTCTGGAAACACCATATATTTT. Amino acids: CASSGGRSSGNTIYF.

Only a few counts were recorded for this clonotype. The CDR3 DNA sequence: TGTGCCAGCAGCCAAGATGTAGCTAGCAGAAACGAGCAGTACTTC. It translates to CASSQDVASRNEQYF. V gene TRBV3-1 combines with J gene TRBJ2-7; D might be TRBD2 (5 bases). With 0 bases removed from V and 5 bases from J, the gap between germline ends came to 14 bases. Germline V lookup: CDR1 LGHDT, CDR2 YNNKEL (reference sequence). This CDR3 region has 15 residues.

As for this clonotype: An end of the junction differs from the germline gene, which may be a read error. The chain joins TRBV7-8 to TRBJ1-2; no reliable D call. The CDR3 runs 16 residues. CDR1 is SGHVS, CDR2 FQNEAQ, per germline. The CDR3 DNA follows: TGTGCCAGCAGCCTAGCTTGGGGTGGAGGGAACTATGGCTACACCTTC. It is translated as CASSLAWGGGNYGYTF.

V and J are TRBV20-1 and TRBJ2-7; 7 bases agree with TRBD2. Germline CDR1 reads DFQATT; CDR2 reads SNEGSKA (reference sequence). After removal of 6 bases from V and 4 bases from J, the junction contained 6 bases not matched to a gene. The CDR3 spans 12 residues. The CDR3 protein is CSAHWTSYEQYF. Here the CDR3 DNA reads TGCAGTGCCCATTGGACTAGTTACGAGCAGTACTTC.

This clonotype was counted a few times. J is TRBJ2-5 and V is TRBV3-1; D is ambiguous. The CDR3 loop spans 13 amino acids. Germline assignment: CDR1 LGHDT and CDR2 YNNKEL (reference sequence). V lost 1 base to trimming and J lost 4 bases, with 7 bases between them. CDR3 nucleotides: TGTGCCAGCAGCCAAGTTTATGCAGAGACCCAGTACTTC. It translates to CASSQVYAETQYF.

This sequence joins TRBV5-1 and TRBJ2-7, with a possible D match to TRBD1 (5 bases). Per germline, CDR1 SGHRS and CDR2 YFSETQ. V was shortened by 0 bases and J by 1 base, with 8 bases between the two germline ends. The CDR3 is 14 residues long. The CDR3 region has the DNA TGCGCCAGCAGCTTGGGACAGCCTTCCTACGAGCAGTACTTC. Translating it yields CASSLGQPSYEQYF.

The table lists this clonotype with a few counts. The germline gene is not matched at one end of the junction; a read error may be the cause. The DNA of the CDR3 is TGCGCCACCAGCTTGGGTCCGACAGGGGGAGATTTGTTAACTCGCGTTGACAAAAACATTCAGTACTTC. It specifies CATSLGPTGGDLLTRVDKNIQYF. This rearrangement joins TRBV5-1 to TRBJ2-4; 9 bases line up with TRBD1. This CDR3 comprises 23 residues. Germline CDR1 SGHRS, CDR2 YFSETQ.

This clonotype was picked up a small number of times. The V call is TRBV9, the J call TRBJ1-3; D is perhaps TRBD1 (5 bases). V lost 0 bases and J lost 4, with 8 bases in between. The germline V gene has CDR1 SGDLS and CDR2 YYNGEE. CDR3 length: 14 residues. CDR3 DNA: TGTGCCAGCAGCGTAGAGGGGAGCGGAAACACCATATATTTT. Translating it yields CASSVEGSGNTIYF. The full variable domain, completed using reference TRBV9 and TRBJ1-3, is DSGVTQTPKHLITATGQRVTLRCSPRSGDLSVYWYQQSLDQGLQFLIQYYNGEERAKGNILERFSAQQFPDLHSELNLSSLELGDSALYFCASSVEGSGNTIYFGEGSWLTVV.

This clonotype turned up a few times. This chain links TRBV12-3 or TRBV12-4 with TRBJ1-1; D remains unclear. The ends were cut back, 3 bases at V and 3 bases at J, with 14 bases in the middle. The CDR3 totals 15 residues. The CDR3 DNA is TGTGCCAGCAGTTTGGCGCACCTGCGAGACACTGAAGCTTTCTTT. Translated, it gives CASSLAHLRDTEAFF.

This clonotype was counted only a few times. The rearrangement uses TRBV7-9 and TRBJ2-2; TRBD1 matches at 10 bases. Germline V lookup: CDR1 SEHNR, CDR2 FQNEAQ (reference sequence). This CDR3 has 13 residues. J was trimmed by 4 bases and V by 8 bases; bases with no gene match: 1. DNA of the CDR3: TGTGCCAGCGGACAGGGGGGCACCGGGGAGCTGTTTTTT. The encoded protein is CASGQGGTGELFF. The full variable domain, rest sourced from reference TRBV7-9 and TRBJ2-2, is DTGVSQNPRHKITKRGQNVTFRCDPISEHNRLYWYRQTLGQGPEFLTYFQNEAQLEKSRLLSDRFSAERPKGSFSTLEIQRTEQGDSAMYLCASGQGGTGELFFGEGSRLTVL.

This chain links TRBV7-9 with TRBJ2-7, with a possible D match to TRBD1 (6 bases). The CDR3 contains 15 residues. The V end lost 1 base, the J end lost 1 base, and 11 bases lay between the germline ends. Germline CDR1 and CDR2: SEHNR and FQNEAQ (reference sequence). The DNA for the CDR3 is TGTGCCAGCAGCTTAGGGCCAGGGGTGTCCTACGAGCAGTACTTC. It translates to CASSLGPGVSYEQYF.

This clonotype came up a few times. The gene calls are TRBV2 and TRBJ2-5; D is possibly TRBD2 (5 bases). The CDR3 is 13 residues long. Trimming took off 6 bases at V and 1 base at J, with 9 bases between the two ends. The germline CDR1 and CDR2 sequences are SNHLY and FYNNEI. The CDR3: CASRGLIQETQYF. The CDR3 DNA reads as TGTGCCAGCAGAGGACTCATCCAAGAGACCCAGTACTTC.

This clonotype was seen only a few times. This chain links TRBV20-1 with TRBJ1-4; 7 bases are a match to TRBD1. The V gene's germline CDR1 is DFQATT and CDR2 SNEGSKA (reference sequence). The CDR3 length is 16 residues. The CDR3 nucleotides read TGCGCGTTATTGTCCCCGAAACAGGGGTCCCATGAAAAACTGTTTTTT. It encodes CALLSPKQGSHEKLFF.

The CDR3 bases are TGCGCCAGCAGCTTGCAGGGGGAACGTAATGAAAAACTGTTTTTT. Residues: CASSLQGERNEKLFF. The chain links TRBV5-1 to TRBJ1-4; TRBD1 aligns across 7 bases. Trimming at V came to 1 base and at J to 4 bases, leaving 4 bases not matched to a gene. This CDR3 is built from 15 residues. Germline V gene lookup returns CDR1 SGHRS and CDR2 YFSETQ. Looking up the rest from reference TRBV5-1 and TRBJ1-4 gives the full variable domain: KAGVTQTPRYLIKTRGQQVTLSCSPISGHRSVSWYQQTPGQGLQFLFEYFSETQRNKGNFPGRFSGRQFSNSRSEMNVSTLELGDSALYLCASSLQGERNEKLFFGSGTQLSVL.

The chain uses TRBV6-2 or TRBV6-3 and TRBJ2-7, with 7 bases fitting TRBD1. The CDR3 is 13 residues long. After removal of 6 bases from V and 2 bases from J, the junction contained 4 bases not matched to a gene. The germline CDR1 and CDR2 sequences are MNHEY and SVGEGT. DNA for the CDR3: TGTGCCAGCAGCCCGACAGGGACCTACGAGCAGTACTTC. This sequence encodes CASSPTGTYEQYF.

This clonotype was picked up many times. The chain has TRBV6-5 and TRBJ1-4; 8 bases align to TRBD1. The CDR3 is 16 amino acids. Germline lookup yields CDR1 MNHEY and CDR2 SVGAGI. Losses at the gene ends were 2 bases for V and 7 bases for J; bases not matched to a gene: 9. This chain's CDR3 is CASSYRDRTWGEKLFF. The DNA for the CDR3 is TGTGCCAGCAGTTACAGGGACAGGACATGGGGTGAAAAACTGTTTTTT.

The V call is TRBV12-3 or TRBV12-4, the J call TRBJ2-7, with D possibly TRBD2 on 6 matching bases. Trimming took off 5 bases at V and 2 bases at J, with 22 bases between the two ends. The CDR3 runs 17 residues. CDR3 nucleotides: TGTGCCAGCAGTCGCTCCGGGGGACGTCAATTCCCCTACGAGCAGTACTTC. This sequence encodes CASSRSGGRQFPYEQYF.

This clonotype was seen more than once but under ten times. The chain combines TRBV14 with TRBJ1-2; tentatively, D is TRBD1 (5 bases). Trimming took 4 bases from V and 2 from J, leaving 14 bases between them. In germline, CDR1 is SGHDN, CDR2 FVKESK. The CDR3 loop spans 15 amino acids. CDR3 loop: CASSPPGTLNYGYTF. The CDR3 DNA is TGTGCCAGCAGCCCCCCGGGGACCCTCAACTATGGCTACACCTTC.

This clonotype was detected ten times or more. The genes are TRBV4-2 and TRBJ2-7; the match to TRBD1 covers 10 bases. Germline-derived CDR1 and CDR2 are LGHNA and YNFKEQ. After removal of 3 bases from V and 2 bases from J, the junction contained 1 base not matched to a gene. CDR3 length: 14 amino acids. This CDR3 reads CASSQGQGTYEQYF. The CDR3 DNA reads TGTGCCAGCAGCCAGGGACAGGGGACCTACGAGCAGTACTTC.

This clonotype was counted many times. The V call is TRBV3-1, the J call TRBJ1-6; 7 bases align to TRBD1. The CDR3 loop spans 14 amino acids. The germline gives CDR1 LGHDT, CDR2 YNNKEL (reference sequence). With V trimmed by 5 bases and J by 9 bases, 7 bases remained unmatched. The CDR3 DNA is TGTGCCAGCAGCGTAGACAGGGTGGGTTCACCCCTCCACTTT. It yields the protein CASSVDRVGSPLHF.

V gene TRBV5-4 combines with J gene TRBJ2-3; 10 nucleotides align to TRBD2. V lost 4 bases and J lost 4; bases outside the gene matches: 9. CDR1 is SGHNT and CDR2 is YYREEE in the germline V gene (reference sequence). This CDR3 is 16 amino acids long. The CDR3 region has the DNA TGTGCCAGCAGCAAATTAGCGGGGGGCCGGTCAGATACGCAGTATTTT. It specifies CASSKLAGGRSDTQYF.

This clonotype was observed a single time. The chain employs TRBV12-3 or TRBV12-4 and TRBJ1-6, with a tentative D call TRBD1 (5 bases). Trimming shortened V by 7 bases and J by 7 bases, and 17 bases separated the two germline ends. This CDR3 spans 15 amino acids. The CDR3 sequence is CASTLGAGRNSPLHF. The CDR3 nucleotides are TGTGCCAGCACTCTAGGGGCAGGGAGGAATTCACCCCTCCACTTT.

The J gene is TRBJ1-2, the V gene TRBV4-1; possibly TRBD1 for D (5 bases). Looked up from germline, CDR1 is MGHRA and CDR2 is YSYEKL. The length of the CDR3 is 15 residues. The V gene lost 3 bases and the J gene lost 3 bases, with 14 bases spanning the gap. The CDR3 nucleotides are TGCGCCAGCAGCCAGGGGAGGGGCGCAGACTATGGCTACACCTTC. This codes for CASSQGRGADYGYTF.